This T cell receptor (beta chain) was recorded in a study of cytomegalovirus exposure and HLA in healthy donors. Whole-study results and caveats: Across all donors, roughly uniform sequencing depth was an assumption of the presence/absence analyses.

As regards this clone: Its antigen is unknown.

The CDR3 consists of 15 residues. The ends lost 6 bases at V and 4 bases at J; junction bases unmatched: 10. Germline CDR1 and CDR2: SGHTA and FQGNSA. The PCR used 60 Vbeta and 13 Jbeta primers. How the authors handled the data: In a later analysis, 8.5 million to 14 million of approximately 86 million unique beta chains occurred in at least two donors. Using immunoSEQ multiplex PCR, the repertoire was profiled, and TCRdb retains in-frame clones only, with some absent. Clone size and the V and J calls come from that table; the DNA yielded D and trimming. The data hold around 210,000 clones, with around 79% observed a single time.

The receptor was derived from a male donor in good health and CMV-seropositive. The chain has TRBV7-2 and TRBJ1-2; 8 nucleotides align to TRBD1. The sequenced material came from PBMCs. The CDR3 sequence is CASSRQGTGPYGYTF. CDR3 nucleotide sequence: TGTGCCAGCAGTCGACAGGGGACGGGACCCTATGGCTACACCTTC.